This TCR beta chain was sequenced in a study of cytomegalovirus exposure and HLA in healthy donors. Study background: Researchers previously reported finding 117 million unique TCR beta sequences from about 200 million T cells. Samples from HLA-typed donors yielded about 85 million unique TCRs in an early data release.

Broader study findings: In terms of immune exposure information, only CMV serostatus was available. TCR beta chains numbering some 160 were designated cytomegalovirus-associated.

PCR amplification relied on 60 Vbeta primers (plus 13 Jbeta primers). Only in-frame clones appear in the TCRdb table, and some are missing; sequencing was by immunoSEQ multiplex PCR. The sample holds about 46,000 clones. V was trimmed by 5 bases and J by 3 bases, leaving 14 bases between them. This CDR3 spans 15 amino acids. Germline loops: CDR1 MGHDK, CDR2 SYGVNS. Concerning this clone: Its antigen is as yet unknown.

The chain has TRBV25-1 and TRBJ2-4; possibly TRBD2 for D (5 bases). This TCR was sampled from a woman between 35 and 50 years old in good health and CMV-seronegative. Material for sequencing was PBMCs. This chain's CDR3 is CASSPPGIVKNIQYF. The CDR3 DNA sequence: TGTGCCAGCAGTCCCCCGGGGATTGTCAAAAACATTCAGTACTTC. Full variable domain (remainder filled in from reference TRBV25-1 and TRBJ2-4): EADIYQTPRYLVIGTGKKITLECSQTMGHDKMYWYQQDPGMELHLIHYSYGVNSTEKGDLSSESTVSRIRTEHFPLTLESARPSHTSQYLCASSPPGIVKNIQYFGAGTRLSVL.